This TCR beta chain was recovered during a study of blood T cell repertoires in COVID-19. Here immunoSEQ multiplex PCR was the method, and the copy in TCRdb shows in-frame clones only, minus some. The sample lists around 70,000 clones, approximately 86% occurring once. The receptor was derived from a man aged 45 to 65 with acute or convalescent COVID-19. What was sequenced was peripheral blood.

The CDR3 sequence is CASRGLAGSTDTQYF. In nucleotides, the CDR3 is TGTGCCAGCAGAGGACTAGCGGGGAGCACAGATACGCAGTATTTT. The V call is TRBV5-4, the J call TRBJ2-3; TRBD2 aligns across 12 bases. CDR1 and CDR2 (germline): SGHNT, YYREEE (reference sequence). The CDR3 extends over 15 amino acids. After removal of 5 bases from V and 0 bases from J, the junction contained 1 base not matched to a gene.